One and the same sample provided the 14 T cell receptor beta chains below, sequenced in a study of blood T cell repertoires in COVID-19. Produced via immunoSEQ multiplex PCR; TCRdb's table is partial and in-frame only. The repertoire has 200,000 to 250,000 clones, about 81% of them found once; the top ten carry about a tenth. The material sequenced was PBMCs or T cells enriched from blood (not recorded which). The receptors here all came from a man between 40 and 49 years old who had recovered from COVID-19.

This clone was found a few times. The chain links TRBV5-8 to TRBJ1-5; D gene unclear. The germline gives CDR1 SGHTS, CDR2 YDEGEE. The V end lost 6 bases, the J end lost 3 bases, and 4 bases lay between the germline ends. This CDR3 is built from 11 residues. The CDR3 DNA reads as TGTGCCAGCACCCACAATCAGCCCCAGCATTTT. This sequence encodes CASTHNQPQHF.

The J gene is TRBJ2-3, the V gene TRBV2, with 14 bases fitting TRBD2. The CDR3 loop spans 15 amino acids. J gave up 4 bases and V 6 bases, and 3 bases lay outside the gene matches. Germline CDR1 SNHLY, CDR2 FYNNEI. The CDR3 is CASSRLAGGADTQYF. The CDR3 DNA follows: TGTGCCAGCAGCCGACTAGCGGGGGGGGCAGATACGCAGTATTTT.

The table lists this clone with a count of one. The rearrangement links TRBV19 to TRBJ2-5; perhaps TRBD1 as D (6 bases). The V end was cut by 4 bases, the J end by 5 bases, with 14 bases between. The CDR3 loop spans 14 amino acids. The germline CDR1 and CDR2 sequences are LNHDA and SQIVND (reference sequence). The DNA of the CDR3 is TGTGCCAGTAGTAGGGGACAAATTTGGGAGACCCAGTACTTC. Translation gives CASSRGQIWETQYF.

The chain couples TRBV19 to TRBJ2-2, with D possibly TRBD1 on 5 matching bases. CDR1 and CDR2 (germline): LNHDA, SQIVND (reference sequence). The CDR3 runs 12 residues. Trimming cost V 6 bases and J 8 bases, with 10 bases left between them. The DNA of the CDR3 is TGTGCCAGTAGGCAGGGTAGGGGGGAGCTGTTTTTT. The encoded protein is CASRQGRGELFF.

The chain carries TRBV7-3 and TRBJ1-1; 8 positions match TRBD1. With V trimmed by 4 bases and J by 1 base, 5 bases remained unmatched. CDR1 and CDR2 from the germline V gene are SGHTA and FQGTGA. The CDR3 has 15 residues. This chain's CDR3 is CASSSGTGENTEAFF. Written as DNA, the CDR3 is TGTGCCAGCAGCTCCGGGACAGGAGAGAACACTGAAGCTTTCTTT. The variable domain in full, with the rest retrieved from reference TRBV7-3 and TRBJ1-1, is GAGVSQTPSNKVTEKGKYVELRCDPISGHTALYWYRQSLGQGPEFLIYFQGTGAADDSGLPNDRFFAVRPEGSVSTLKIQRTERGDSAVYLCASSSGTGENTEAFFGQGTRLTVV.

CDR3 sequence (DNA): TGTGCCAGCGGCCGGGGCGGGGGGGCCCCAGATACGCAGTATTTT. It codes for CASGRGGGAPDTQYF. The V call is TRBV7-2, the J call TRBJ2-3; 9 bases align to TRBD2. The CDR3 has 15 amino acids. The junction had 10 bases not matched to a gene; V was cut back by 8 bases and J by 4 bases. Germline V gene data show CDR1 as SGHTA and CDR2 as FQGNSA.

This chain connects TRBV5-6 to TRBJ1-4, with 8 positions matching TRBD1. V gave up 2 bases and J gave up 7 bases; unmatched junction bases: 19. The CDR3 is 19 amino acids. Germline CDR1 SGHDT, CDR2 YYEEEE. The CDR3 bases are TGTGCCAGCAGCTTTCCCCCCGGGACAGGCGTGCGTCGGGTTGAAAAACTGTTTTTT. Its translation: CASSFPPGTGVRRVEKLFF.

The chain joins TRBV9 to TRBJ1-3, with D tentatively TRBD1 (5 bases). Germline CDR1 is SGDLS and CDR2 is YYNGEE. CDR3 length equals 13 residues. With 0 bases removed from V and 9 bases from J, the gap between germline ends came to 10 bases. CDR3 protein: CASSVGERGTIYF. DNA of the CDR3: TGTGCCAGCAGCGTAGGGGAAAGGGGCACCATATATTTT.

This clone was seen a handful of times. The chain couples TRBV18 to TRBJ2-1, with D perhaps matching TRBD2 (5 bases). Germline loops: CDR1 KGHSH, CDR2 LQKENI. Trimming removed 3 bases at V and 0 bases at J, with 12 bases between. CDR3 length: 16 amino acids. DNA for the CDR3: TGTGCCAGCTCACCCAGCATAGGAGGCTCCTACAATGAGCAGTTCTTC. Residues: CASSPSIGGSYNEQFF.

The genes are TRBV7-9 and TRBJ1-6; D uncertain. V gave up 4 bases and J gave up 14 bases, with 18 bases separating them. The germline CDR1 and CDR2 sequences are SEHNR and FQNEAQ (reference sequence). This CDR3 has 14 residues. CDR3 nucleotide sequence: TGTGCCAGCAGCTCCGGGGTCCCTAGCGAGTCCCTCCACTTT. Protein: CASSSGVPSESLHF.

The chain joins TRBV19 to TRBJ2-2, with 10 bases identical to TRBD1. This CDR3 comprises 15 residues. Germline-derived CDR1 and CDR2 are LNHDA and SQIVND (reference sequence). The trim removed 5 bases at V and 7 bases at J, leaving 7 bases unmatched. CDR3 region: CASSGTGVLGGELFF. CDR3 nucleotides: TGTGCCAGTAGTGGGACAGGGGTATTGGGCGGGGAGCTGTTTTTT. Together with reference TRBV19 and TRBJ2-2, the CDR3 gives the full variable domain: DGGITQSPKYLFRKEGQNVTLSCEQNLNHDAMYWYRQDPGQGLRLIYYSQIVNDFQKGDIAEGYSVSREKKESFPLTVTSAQKNPTAFYLCASSGTGVLGGELFFGEGSRLTVL.

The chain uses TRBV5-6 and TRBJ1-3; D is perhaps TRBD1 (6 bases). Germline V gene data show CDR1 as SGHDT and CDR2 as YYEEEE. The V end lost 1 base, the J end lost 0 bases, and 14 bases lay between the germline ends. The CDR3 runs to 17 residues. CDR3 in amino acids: CASSLIPGTISGNTIYF. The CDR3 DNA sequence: TGTGCCAGCAGCTTGATCCCAGGGACAATCTCTGGAAACACCATATATTTT.

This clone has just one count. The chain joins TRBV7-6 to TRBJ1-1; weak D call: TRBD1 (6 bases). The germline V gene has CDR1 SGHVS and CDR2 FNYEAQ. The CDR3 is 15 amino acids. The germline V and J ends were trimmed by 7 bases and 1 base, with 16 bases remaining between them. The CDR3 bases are TGTGCCAGCACCCCGGCGGGGGGCGGGAACACTGAAGCTTTCTTT. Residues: CASTPAGGGNTEAFF.

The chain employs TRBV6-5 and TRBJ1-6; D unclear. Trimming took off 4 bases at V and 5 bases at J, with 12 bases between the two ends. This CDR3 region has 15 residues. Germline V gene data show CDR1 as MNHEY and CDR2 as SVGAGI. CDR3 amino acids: CASSSQLVNNSPLHF. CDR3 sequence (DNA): TGTGCCAGCAGTTCGCAGCTAGTTAATAATTCACCCCTCCACTTT.